The following is a T cell receptor beta chain sequence with its context. This specimen belongs to a study of blood T cell repertoires in COVID-19. Method: immunoSEQ multiplex PCR; TCRdb's copy keeps in-frame clones and lacks some. The sample holds roughly 250,000 clones, 87% seen once. The sequenced material came from PBMCs or T cells enriched from blood (not recorded which). This receptor was identified in a woman in her 30s with acute COVID-19.

Here the CDR3 reads CASSLVLQGAGYTF. CDR3 bases: TGTGCCAGCAGCTTGGTCCTACAGGGCGCTGGCTACACCTTC. The chain joins TRBV5-8 to TRBJ1-2; TRBD1 is a possible D gene (6 bases). The length of the CDR3 is 14 residues. The germline CDR1 and CDR2 sequences are SGHTS and YDEGEE. The V end was cut by 0 bases, the J end by 7 bases, with 13 bases between.